This TCR beta chain emerged from a study of shared clonotypes between healthy human individuals. V shed 4 bases, J shed 0 bases, and the junction held 4 bases outside the gene matches. Germline V gene sequence: CDR1 MNHEY, CDR2 SVGAGI. The CDR3 runs to 15 residues. The study's findings and limits: Estimated clonotype richness was generally higher in naive than memory subsets.

Replicate PCRs from sorted subsets contained roughly 200 ng DNA, which is some 29,000 T cell genomes. The repertoire was sequenced with immunoSEQ multiplex PCR; TCRdb's copy has only in-frame clones and lacks some. The table shows around 2.3 million clones, with 95% occurring only once. Comment on this clone: Its matching antigen is unknown.

Sequencing was done on a sample of naive CD4+ T cells sorted from blood. Subset here: CD45RA+ positively selected. The chain carries TRBV6-5 and TRBJ2-7, with 9 nucleotides matching TRBD1. This clonotype was obtained from a man between 18 and 35 years old in good health. CDR3 in DNA: TGTGCCAGCAGTTCAACAGGGGGCGCCTCCTACGAGCAGTACTTC. Amino acids: CASSSTGGASYEQYF.